This T cell receptor beta chain came from a study of spatial heterogeneity in lung cancer. Study-level findings and limits: In tumors, expanded intratumoral alpha and beta TCR counts tracked mutation counts. The recorded estimate of tumor T cell coverage is approximately 7% for alpha chains and 13% for beta chains.

Carried by each TCR cDNA molecule was a unique molecular identifier. MiXCR, run by TCRdb on the 5' RACE reads, gives a single entry per CDR3 protein. The sample holds roughly 5,700 distinct CDR3 sequences, roughly 13% seen once. Specified time point: sample taken at primary tumor resection. The donors, fewer than 95 patients with untreated early-stage non-small cell lung cancer, provided the samples. Whole RNA from tumor, nontumor lung or frozen PBMC was sequenced unsorted. V lost 4 bases and J lost 3, with 6 bases in between. This CDR3 comprises 11 residues. In germline, CDR1 is DFQATT, CDR2 SNEGSKA (reference sequence). For this clonotype: What it binds is unknown.

The sample in question was lung tumor tissue, obtained at surgery. The sequence derives from a female donor with early-stage non-small cell lung cancer. This chain links TRBV20-1 with TRBJ1-1; D might be TRBD1 (5 bases). The CDR3 DNA is TGCAGTGCTATACAGGACACTGAAGCTTTCTTT. This codes for CSAIQDTEAFF.